The T cell receptor (beta chain) described here comes from a study of cytomegalovirus exposure and HLA in healthy donors. General study findings and limits: Later analysis demonstrated an association between a missense DCLRE1C variant and TCR beta V- and J-gene trimming.

PCR was performed using 60 Vbeta and 13 Jbeta primers. TCRdb's table, derived via immunoSEQ multiplex PCR, lists solely in-frame clones and lacks some. The data show roughly 80,000 clones, roughly two thirds seen once. Donors were ostensibly healthy at sampling, although undocumented immune exposures were probable. A word on this clone: Its cognate antigen is unknown.

This TCR was sampled from a woman between 45 and 60 years old in good health and CMV-seropositive. Sequencing was done on a sample of PBMCs.

The CDR3 reads CASTVAADEKNYGYTF. The CDR3 DNA sequence: TGTGCCAGCACCGTTGCGGCTGACGAAAAAAACTATGGCTACACCTTC. The gene calls are TRBV9 and TRBJ1-2; unclear D gene. The germline CDR1 and CDR2 sequences are SGDLS and YYNGEE. The V and J ends lost 6 bases and 2 bases respectively, with 20 bases between them. The CDR3 has 16 residues.